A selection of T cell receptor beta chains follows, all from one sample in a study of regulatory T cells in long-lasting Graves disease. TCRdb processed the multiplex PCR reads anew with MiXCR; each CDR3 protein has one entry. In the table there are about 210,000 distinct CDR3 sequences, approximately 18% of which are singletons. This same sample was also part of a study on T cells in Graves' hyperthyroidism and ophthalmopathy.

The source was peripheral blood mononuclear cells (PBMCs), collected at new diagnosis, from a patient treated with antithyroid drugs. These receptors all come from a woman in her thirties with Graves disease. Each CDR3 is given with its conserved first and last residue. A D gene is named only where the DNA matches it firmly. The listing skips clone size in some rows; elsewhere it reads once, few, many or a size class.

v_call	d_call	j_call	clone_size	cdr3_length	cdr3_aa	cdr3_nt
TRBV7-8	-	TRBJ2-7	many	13	CASSFNRDYEQYF	TGTGCCAGCAGCTTCAACAGGGACTACGAGCAGTACTTC
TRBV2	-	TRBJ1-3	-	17	CASSEFPGLSSGNTIYF	TGTGCCAGCAGTGAATTTCCCGGACTTAGCTCTGGAAACACCATATACTTT
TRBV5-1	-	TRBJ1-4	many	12	CASSLAREKLFF	TGCGCCAGCAGCTTGGCAAGGGAAAAACTGTTTTTT
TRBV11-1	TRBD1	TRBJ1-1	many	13	CASSVRTGGEAFF	TGTGCCAGCAGCGTACGAACAGGGGGCGAAGCTTTCTTT
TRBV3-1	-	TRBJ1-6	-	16	CASSQRKGFANSPLHF	TGTGCCAGCAGCCAGCGAAAGGGTTTTGCGAATTCACCCCTCCACTTT
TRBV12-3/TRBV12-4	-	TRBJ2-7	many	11	CASSQTMEQYF	TGTGCCAGCAGCCAAACGATGGAGCAGTACTTC
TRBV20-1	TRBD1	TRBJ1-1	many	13	CSAKRQGRTEAFF	TGCAGTGCTAAACGACAGGGTCGGACTGAAGCTTTCTTT
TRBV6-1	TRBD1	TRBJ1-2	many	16	CASSPLVGQGPYGYTF	TGTGCCAGCAGCCCCCTAGTGGGACAGGGGCCCTATGGCTACACCTTC
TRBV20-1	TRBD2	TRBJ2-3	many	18	CSVLSGGGNRSRTDTQYF	TGCAGTGTCCTGTCGGGCGGGGGTAACCGGTCGCGCACAGATACGCAGTATTTT
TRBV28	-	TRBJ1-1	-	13	CASRKTFVTEAFF	TGTGCCAGCAGGAAGACCTTCGTCACTGAAGCTTTCTTT
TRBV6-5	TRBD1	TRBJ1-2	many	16	CASSYSPPGQGNGYTF	TGTGCCAGCAGTTACTCCCCACCGGGACAGGGGAATGGCTACACCTTC
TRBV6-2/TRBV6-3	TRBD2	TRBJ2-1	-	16	CASSPGGTSGSREQFF	TGTGCCAGCAGCCCGGGCGGGACTAGCGGGAGTCGGGAGCAGTTCTTC
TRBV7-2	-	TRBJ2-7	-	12	CASSLGADEQYF	TGTGCCAGCAGCTTGGGGGCGGACGAGCAGTACTTC
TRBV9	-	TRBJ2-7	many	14	CASSPGGIGYEQYF	TGTGCCAGCAGCCCCGGGGGCATAGGATACGAGCAGTACTTC
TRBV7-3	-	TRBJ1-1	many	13	CASSLTLGGEAFF	TGTGCCAGCAGCTTAACATTGGGGGGGGAAGCTTTCTTT
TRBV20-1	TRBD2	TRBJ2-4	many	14	CSARIGREMLIQYF	TGCAGTGCTAGGATAGGGCGGGAGATGCTGATTCAGTACTTC
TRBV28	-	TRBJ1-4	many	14	CASSLDDRREKLFF	TGTGCCAGCAGTTTGGATGATCGTCGGGAAAAACTGTTTTTT
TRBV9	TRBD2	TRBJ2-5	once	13	CASSPQAGETQYF	TGTGCCAGCAGCCCACAAGCGGGGGAGACCCAGTACTTC
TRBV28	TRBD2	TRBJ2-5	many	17	CASSLLTSGALRETQYF	TGTGCCAGCAGTTTATTGACTAGCGGAGCCCTCAGAGAGACCCAGTACTTC
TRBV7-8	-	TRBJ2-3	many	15	CASSVTGSSTDTQYF	TGTGCCAGCAGCGTAACCGGGAGTAGCACAGATACGCAGTATTTT
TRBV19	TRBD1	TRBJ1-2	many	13	CASTVGQGYGYTF	TGTGCCAGTACCGTTGGACAGGGCTATGGCTACACCTTC
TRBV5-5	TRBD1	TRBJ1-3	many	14	CASSRDRNTNTIYF	TGTGCCAGCAGTCGGGACAGGAACACAAACACCATATATTTT
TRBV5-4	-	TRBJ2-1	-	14	CASRSEGIVDEQFF	TGTGCCAGCAGGAGTGAGGGAATTGTGGATGAGCAGTTCTTC
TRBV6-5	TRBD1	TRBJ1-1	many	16	CASSFDRGRREAEAFF	TGTGCCAGCAGTTTCGACAGGGGGAGACGTGAAGCTGAAGCTTTCTTT
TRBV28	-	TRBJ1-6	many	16	CASSLWGGRQRSPLHF	TGTGCCAGCAGTTTATGGGGGGGAAGACAGAGGTCACCCCTCCACTTT
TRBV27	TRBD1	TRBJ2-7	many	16	CASSPRFGTEAYEQYF	TGTGCCAGCTCTCCTCGATTCGGGACAGAGGCCTACGAGCAGTACTTC
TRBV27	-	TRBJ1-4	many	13	CASREGNGEKLFF	TGTGCCAGTAGGGAGGGGAATGGTGAAAAACTGTTTTTT